Listed below are T cell receptor beta chains from one sample, sequenced in a study of blood T cell repertoires in COVID-19. Using immunoSEQ multiplex PCR, the repertoire was profiled, and TCRdb retains in-frame clones only, with some absent. The sample has roughly 97,000 clones, less than 90% seen once; the top ten hold 4.5% to 6%. The sample taken for sequencing was peripheral blood. The receptors stem from a human donor in a cohort sampled during active COVID-19. The CDR3 runs from the conserved cysteine through the conserved F or W. The D gene is left open where the match is weak. Where a row states a size, it is once, few, many or the class of an expanded clone; other rows omit it.

J gene: TRBJ2-1; D gene: -; V gene: TRBV14; clone size: once; CDR3 length: 13; CDR3 protein: CASSPSSRNEQFF; CDR3 DNA: TGTGCCAGCAGCCCATCCTCGCGGAATGAGCAGTTCTTC
J gene: TRBJ2-1; D gene: -; V gene: TRBV7-3; clone size: -; CDR3 length: 17; CDR3 protein: CASSPAPLLGGGNEQFF; CDR3 DNA: TGTGCCAGCAGCCCCGCACCCCTCCTAGGGGGGGGCAATGAGCAGTTCTTC
J gene: TRBJ2-7; D gene: TRBD1; V gene: TRBV5-1; clone size: -; CDR3 length: 14; CDR3 protein: CASSSRQGAVEQYF; CDR3 DNA: TGCGCCAGCAGCTCAAGACAGGGGGCCGTCGAGCAGTACTTC
J gene: TRBJ1-2; D gene: TRBD1; V gene: TRBV24-1; clone size: -; CDR3 length: 17; CDR3 protein: CATSASGQGKPNYGYTF; CDR3 DNA: TGTGCCACCAGTGCATCGGGACAGGGGAAGCCTAACTATGGCTACACCTTC
J gene: TRBJ1-1; D gene: -; V gene: TRBV7-9; clone size: -; CDR3 length: 15; CDR3 protein: CASSSSVFGDTEAFF; CDR3 DNA: TGTGCCAGCAGCTCCTCCGTTTTCGGGGACACTGAAGCTTTCTTT
J gene: TRBJ1-6; D gene: -; V gene: TRBV15; clone size: -; CDR3 length: 13; CDR3 protein: CATSSSTGYTLHF; CDR3 DNA: TGTGCCACCAGCAGTTCTACAGGGTACACCCTCCACTTT
J gene: TRBJ2-7; D gene: TRBD2; V gene: TRBV7-7; clone size: -; CDR3 length: 20; CDR3 protein: CASSRPPTGLAGGPYQEQYF; CDR3 DNA: TGTGCCAGCAGCCGACCGCCTACAGGACTAGCGGGAGGCCCCTACCAGGAGCAGTACTTC
J gene: TRBJ1-2; D gene: TRBD1; V gene: TRBV4-3; clone size: -; CDR3 length: 13; CDR3 protein: CASSLDRAYGYTF; CDR3 DNA: TGCGCCAGCAGCCTTGACAGGGCCTATGGCTACACCTTC
J gene: TRBJ1-2; D gene: TRBD1; V gene: TRBV6-1; clone size: -; CDR3 length: 16; CDR3 protein: CASSEAADRGRYGYTF; CDR3 DNA: TGTGCCAGCAGTGAAGCAGCTGACAGGGGACGCTATGGCTACACCTTC
J gene: TRBJ2-5; D gene: TRBD1; V gene: TRBV6-5; clone size: -; CDR3 length: 12; CDR3 protein: CATGTAQETQYF; CDR3 DNA: TGTGCCACCGGGACAGCCCAAGAGACCCAGTACTTC
J gene: TRBJ2-7; D gene: TRBD1; V gene: TRBV7-8; clone size: once; CDR3 length: 15; CDR3 protein: CASRLRQGSAYEQYF; CDR3 DNA: TGTGCCAGCAGACTAAGACAGGGGTCCGCCTACGAGCAGTACTTC
J gene: TRBJ2-2; D gene: -; V gene: TRBV5-6; clone size: few; CDR3 length: 16; CDR3 protein: CASSLGPHANTGELFF; CDR3 DNA: TGTGCCAGCAGCTTGGGGCCACACGCGAACACCGGGGAGCTGTTTTTT
J gene: TRBJ2-1; D gene: TRBD1; V gene: TRBV5-1; clone size: -; CDR3 length: 15; CDR3 protein: CASSFTGELYNEQFF; CDR3 DNA: TGCGCCAGCAGCTTTACAGGGGAACTTTACAATGAGCAGTTCTTC
J gene: TRBJ1-1; D gene: -; V gene: TRBV14; clone size: once; CDR3 length: 14; CDR3 protein: CASSQQGAVTEAFF; CDR3 DNA: TGTGCCAGCAGCCAGCAAGGGGCAGTTACTGAAGCTTTCTTT
J gene: TRBJ2-4; D gene: -; V gene: TRBV5-4; clone size: -; CDR3 length: 17; CDR3 protein: CASSLGGGPGLQNIQYF; CDR3 DNA: TGTGCCAGCAGCTTGGGCGGGGGCCCCGGGCTCCAAAACATTCAGTACTTC
J gene: TRBJ1-5; D gene: TRBD1; V gene: TRBV28; clone size: -; CDR3 length: 15; CDR3 protein: CASSLGSGGNQPQHF; CDR3 DNA: TGTGCCAGCAGTTTAGGTTCAGGGGGAAATCAGCCCCAGCATTTT
J gene: TRBJ2-2; D gene: -; V gene: TRBV28; clone size: -; CDR3 length: 16; CDR3 protein: CASSEGRGSNTGELFF; CDR3 DNA: TGTGCCAGCAGCGAGGGTCGGGGTTCGAACACCGGGGAGCTGTTTTTT
J gene: TRBJ2-3; D gene: -; V gene: TRBV18; clone size: -; CDR3 length: 15; CDR3 protein: CASSPLDPRASTQYF; CDR3 DNA: TGTGCCAGCTCACCATTGGATCCCCGCGCTAGTACGCAGTATTTT
J gene: TRBJ1-4; D gene: -; V gene: TRBV7-8; clone size: -; CDR3 length: 13; CDR3 protein: CASSLAPREKLFF; CDR3 DNA: TGTGCCAGCAGCTTAGCACCTAGGGAAAAACTGTTTTTT
J gene: TRBJ2-2; D gene: -; V gene: TRBV30; clone size: few; CDR3 length: 10; CDR3 protein: CAWYTGELFF; CDR3 DNA: TGTGCCTGGTATACCGGGGAGCTGTTTTTT
J gene: TRBJ2-7; D gene: TRBD1; V gene: TRBV18; clone size: -; CDR3 length: 14; CDR3 protein: CASSPGTGAYEQYF; CDR3 DNA: TGTGCCAGCTCACCCGGGACAGGGGCATACGAGCAGTACTTC
J gene: TRBJ1-2; D gene: TRBD1; V gene: TRBV28; clone size: -; CDR3 length: 14; CDR3 protein: CASSPTTGAYGYTF; CDR3 DNA: TGTGCCAGCAGTCCAACGACAGGGGCGTATGGCTACACCTTC
J gene: TRBJ2-7; D gene: TRBD1; V gene: TRBV6-5; clone size: -; CDR3 length: 14; CDR3 protein: CASSLTGGVYEQYF; CDR3 DNA: TGTGCCAGCAGTTTAACAGGGGGAGTCTACGAGCAGTACTTC
J gene: TRBJ2-1; D gene: TRBD2; V gene: TRBV9; clone size: once; CDR3 length: 16; CDR3 protein: CASSSTSAGGLNEQFF; CDR3 DNA: TGTGCCAGCAGCTCAACGAGCGCGGGAGGTCTAAATGAGCAGTTCTTC
J gene: TRBJ1-5; D gene: TRBD1; V gene: TRBV28; clone size: -; CDR3 length: 17; CDR3 protein: CASSLPMRQGSNQPQHF; CDR3 DNA: TGTGCCAGCAGTTTACCTATGCGACAGGGGAGCAATCAGCCCCAGCATTTT
J gene: TRBJ2-3; D gene: -; V gene: TRBV19; clone size: -; CDR3 length: 14; CDR3 protein: CASSIAGAKDTQYF; CDR3 DNA: TGTGCCAGTAGTATAGCAGGGGCCAAAGATACGCAGTATTTT
J gene: TRBJ2-7; D gene: -; V gene: TRBV11-3; clone size: -; CDR3 length: 13; CDR3 protein: CASSLGTTYEQYF; CDR3 DNA: TGTGCCAGCAGCTTAGGTACTACCTACGAGCAGTACTTC
J gene: TRBJ1-2; D gene: -; V gene: TRBV19; clone size: once; CDR3 length: 15; CDR3 protein: CASTAILRHNYGYTF; CDR3 DNA: TGTGCCAGTACCGCTATTCTGAGGCATAACTATGGCTACACCTTC
J gene: TRBJ2-7; D gene: -; V gene: TRBV24-1; clone size: -; CDR3 length: 17; CDR3 protein: CATSDPATAPKFYEQYF; CDR3 DNA: TGTGCCACCAGTGACCCTGCGACAGCTCCCAAATTCTACGAGCAGTACTTC
J gene: TRBJ1-1; D gene: -; V gene: TRBV6-5; clone size: -; CDR3 length: 11; CDR3 protein: CASSRGTEAFF; CDR3 DNA: TGTGCCAGCAGTCGGGGGACTGAAGCTTTCTTT
J gene: TRBJ1-5; D gene: TRBD1; V gene: TRBV5-3; clone size: -; CDR3 length: 15; CDR3 protein: CARSFRTGSNQPQHF; CDR3 DNA: TGTGCCAGAAGCTTTAGGACAGGGAGCAATCAGCCCCAGCATTTT
J gene: TRBJ1-5; D gene: TRBD1; V gene: TRBV7-9; clone size: few; CDR3 length: 14; CDR3 protein: CASSEGTGHQPQHF; CDR3 DNA: TGTGCCAGCAGCGAAGGGACAGGTCATCAGCCCCAGCATTTT
J gene: TRBJ2-5; D gene: TRBD2; V gene: TRBV11-1; clone size: -; CDR3 length: 16; CDR3 protein: CASSPRLAGGGETQYF; CDR3 DNA: TGTGCCAGCAGCCCCCGACTAGCGGGGGGCGGGGAGACCCAGTACTTC
J gene: TRBJ2-3; D gene: TRBD2; V gene: TRBV6-1; clone size: -; CDR3 length: 20; CDR3 protein: CASRELLASGSTPSTDTQYF; CDR3 DNA: TGTGCCAGCAGAGAACTTCTCGCTAGCGGGAGCACACCTAGCACAGATACGCAGTATTTT
J gene: TRBJ2-7; D gene: -; V gene: TRBV28; clone size: -; CDR3 length: 15; CDR3 protein: CASSRSGTEAYEQYF; CDR3 DNA: TGTGCCAGCAGTAGATCCGGGACTGAAGCCTACGAGCAGTACTTC
J gene: TRBJ2-1; D gene: TRBD2; V gene: TRBV29-1; clone size: -; CDR3 length: 13; CDR3 protein: CSVGGGGYNEQFF; CDR3 DNA: TGCAGCGTTGGTGGGGGGGGCTACAATGAGCAGTTCTTC
J gene: TRBJ2-3; D gene: TRBD2; V gene: TRBV3-1/TRBV3-2; clone size: -; CDR3 length: 16; CDR3 protein: CASSQVAGGKTDTQYF; CDR3 DNA: TGTGCCAGCAGCCAAGTAGCGGGAGGGAAAACAGATACGCAGTATTTT
J gene: TRBJ2-7; D gene: TRBD1; V gene: TRBV5-6; clone size: -; CDR3 length: 15; CDR3 protein: CASTSSDRDSYEQYF; CDR3 DNA: TGTGCCAGCACCTCCTCGGACAGGGATTCCTACGAGCAGTACTTC